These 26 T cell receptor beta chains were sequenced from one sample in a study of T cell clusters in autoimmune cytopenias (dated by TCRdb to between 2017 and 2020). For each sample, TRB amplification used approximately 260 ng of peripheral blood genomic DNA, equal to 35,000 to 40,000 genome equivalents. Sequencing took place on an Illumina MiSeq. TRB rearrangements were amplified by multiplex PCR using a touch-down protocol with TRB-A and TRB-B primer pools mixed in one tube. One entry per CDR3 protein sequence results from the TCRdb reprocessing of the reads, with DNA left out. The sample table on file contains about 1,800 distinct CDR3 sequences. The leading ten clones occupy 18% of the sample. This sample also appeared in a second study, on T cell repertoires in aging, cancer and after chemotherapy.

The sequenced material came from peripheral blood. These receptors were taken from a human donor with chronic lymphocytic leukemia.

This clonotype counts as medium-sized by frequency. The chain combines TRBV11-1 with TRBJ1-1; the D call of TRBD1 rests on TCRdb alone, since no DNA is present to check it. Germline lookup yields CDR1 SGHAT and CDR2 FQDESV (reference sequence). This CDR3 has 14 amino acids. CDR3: CASSSGHPVTEAFF.

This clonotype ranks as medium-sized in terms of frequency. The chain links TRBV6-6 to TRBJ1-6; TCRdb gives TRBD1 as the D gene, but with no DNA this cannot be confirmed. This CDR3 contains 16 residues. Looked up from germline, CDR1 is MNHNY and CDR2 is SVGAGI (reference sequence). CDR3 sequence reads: CASSPSSAGADSPLHF.

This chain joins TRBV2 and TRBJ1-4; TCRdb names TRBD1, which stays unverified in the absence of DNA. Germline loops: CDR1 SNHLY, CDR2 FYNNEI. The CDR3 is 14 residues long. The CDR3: CASSTDRVGEKLFF.

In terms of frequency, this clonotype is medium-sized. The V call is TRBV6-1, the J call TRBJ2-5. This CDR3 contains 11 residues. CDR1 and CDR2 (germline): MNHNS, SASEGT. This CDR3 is CASSDRETQYF.

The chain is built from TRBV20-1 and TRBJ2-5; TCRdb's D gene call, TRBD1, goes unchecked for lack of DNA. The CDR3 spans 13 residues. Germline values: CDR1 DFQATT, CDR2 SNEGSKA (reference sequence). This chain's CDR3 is CSSPGADQETQYF.

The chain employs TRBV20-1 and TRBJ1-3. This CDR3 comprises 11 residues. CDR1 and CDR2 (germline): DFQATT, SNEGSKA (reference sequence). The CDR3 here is CSARTGNTIYF.

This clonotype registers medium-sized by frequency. This CDR3 is CASSPPRDTNEKLFF. The chain has TRBV18 and TRBJ1-4; with no DNA, the TCRdb D assignment of TRBD1 cannot be verified. This CDR3 is 15 amino acids long. Germline V lookup: CDR1 KGHSH, CDR2 LQKENI.

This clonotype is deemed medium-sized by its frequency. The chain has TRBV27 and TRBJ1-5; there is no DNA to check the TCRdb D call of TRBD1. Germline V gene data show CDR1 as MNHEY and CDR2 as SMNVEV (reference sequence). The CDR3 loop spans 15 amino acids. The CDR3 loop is CASRLGQEINQPQHF.

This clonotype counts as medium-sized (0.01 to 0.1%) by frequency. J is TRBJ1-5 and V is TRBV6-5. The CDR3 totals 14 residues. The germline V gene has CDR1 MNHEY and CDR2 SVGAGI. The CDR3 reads CASSYMSGNQPQHF.

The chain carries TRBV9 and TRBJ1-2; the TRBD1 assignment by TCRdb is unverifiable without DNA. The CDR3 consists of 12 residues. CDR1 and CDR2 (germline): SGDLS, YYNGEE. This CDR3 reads CASSVDRGVLSF.

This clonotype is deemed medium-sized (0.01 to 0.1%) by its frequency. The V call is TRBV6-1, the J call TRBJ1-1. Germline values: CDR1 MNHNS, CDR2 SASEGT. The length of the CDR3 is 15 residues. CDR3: CASSVRRVVNTEAFF.

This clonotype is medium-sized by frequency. CDR3 residues: CASSTGGSYNEQFF. V is TRBV27 and J is TRBJ2-1; without DNA, the TCRdb call of TRBD1 cannot be checked. Germline V gene lookup returns CDR1 MNHEY and CDR2 SMNVEV (reference sequence). The CDR3 is 14 amino acids.

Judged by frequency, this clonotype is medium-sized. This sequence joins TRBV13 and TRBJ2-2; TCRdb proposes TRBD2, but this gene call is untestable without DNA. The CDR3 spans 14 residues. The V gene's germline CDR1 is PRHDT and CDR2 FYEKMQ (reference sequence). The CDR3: CASRANPRTGELFF.

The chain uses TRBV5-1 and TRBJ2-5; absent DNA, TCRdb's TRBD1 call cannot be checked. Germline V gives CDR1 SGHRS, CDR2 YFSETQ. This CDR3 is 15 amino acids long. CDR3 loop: CASSLVSGAAETQYF.

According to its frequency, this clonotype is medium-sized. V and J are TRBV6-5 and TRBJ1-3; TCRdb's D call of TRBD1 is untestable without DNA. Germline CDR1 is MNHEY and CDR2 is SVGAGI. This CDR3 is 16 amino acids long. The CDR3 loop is CASSTQGNIGGNTIYF.

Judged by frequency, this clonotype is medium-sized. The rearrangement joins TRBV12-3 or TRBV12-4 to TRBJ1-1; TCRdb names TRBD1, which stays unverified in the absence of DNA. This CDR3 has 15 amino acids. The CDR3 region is CASSLMGGGYTEAFF.

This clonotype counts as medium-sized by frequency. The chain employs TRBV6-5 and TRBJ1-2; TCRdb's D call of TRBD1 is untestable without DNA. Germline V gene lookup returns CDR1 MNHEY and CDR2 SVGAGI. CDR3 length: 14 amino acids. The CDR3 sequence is CASSAEQIYYGYTF.

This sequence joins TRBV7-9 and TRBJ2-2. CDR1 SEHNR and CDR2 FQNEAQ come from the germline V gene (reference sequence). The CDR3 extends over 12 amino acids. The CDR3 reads CASSLNTGELFF.

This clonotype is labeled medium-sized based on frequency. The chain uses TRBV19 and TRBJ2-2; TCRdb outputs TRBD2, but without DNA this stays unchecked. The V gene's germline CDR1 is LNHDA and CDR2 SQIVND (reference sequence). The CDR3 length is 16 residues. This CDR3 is CASSIRSTSAHGELFF. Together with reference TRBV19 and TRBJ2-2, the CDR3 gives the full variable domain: DGGITQSPKYLFRKEGQNVTLSCEQNLNHDAMYWYRQDPGQGLRLIYYSQIVNDFQKGDIAEGYSVSREKKESFPLTVTSAQKNPTAFYLCASSIRSTSAHGELFFGEGSRLTVL.

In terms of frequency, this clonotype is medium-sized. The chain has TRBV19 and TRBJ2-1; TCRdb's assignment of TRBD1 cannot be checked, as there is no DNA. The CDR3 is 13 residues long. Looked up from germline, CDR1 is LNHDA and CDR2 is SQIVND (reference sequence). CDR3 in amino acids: CASTVTGGGEQFF.

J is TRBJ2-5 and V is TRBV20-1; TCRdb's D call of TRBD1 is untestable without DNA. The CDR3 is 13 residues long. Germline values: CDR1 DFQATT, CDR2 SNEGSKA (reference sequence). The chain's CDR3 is CSARTGAQETQYF.

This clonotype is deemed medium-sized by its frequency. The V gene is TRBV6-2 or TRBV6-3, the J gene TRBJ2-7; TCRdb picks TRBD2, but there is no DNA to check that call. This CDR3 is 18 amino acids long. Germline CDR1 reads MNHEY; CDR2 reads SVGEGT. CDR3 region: CASSRPLGLAGGPYEQYF.

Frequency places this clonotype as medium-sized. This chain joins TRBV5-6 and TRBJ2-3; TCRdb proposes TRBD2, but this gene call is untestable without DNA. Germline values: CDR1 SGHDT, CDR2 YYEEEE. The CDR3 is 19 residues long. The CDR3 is CASSFSGASGTPKLDTQYF.

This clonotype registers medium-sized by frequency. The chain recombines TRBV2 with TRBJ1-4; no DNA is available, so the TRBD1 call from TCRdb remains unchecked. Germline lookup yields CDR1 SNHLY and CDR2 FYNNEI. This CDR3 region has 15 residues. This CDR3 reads CASSTPRVAEEKLFF.

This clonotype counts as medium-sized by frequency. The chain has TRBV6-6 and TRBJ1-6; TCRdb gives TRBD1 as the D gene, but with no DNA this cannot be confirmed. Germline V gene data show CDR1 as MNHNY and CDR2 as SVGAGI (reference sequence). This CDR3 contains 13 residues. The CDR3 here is CASRDMFNSPLHF.

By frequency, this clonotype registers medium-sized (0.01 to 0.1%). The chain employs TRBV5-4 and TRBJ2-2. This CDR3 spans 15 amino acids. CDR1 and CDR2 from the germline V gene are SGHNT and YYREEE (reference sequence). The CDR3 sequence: CASSPQVENTGELFF.